The 10 T cell receptor beta chains listed next were all sequenced from one sample in a study of PD-L1 blockade in urothelial cancer. Time point in this sample: pretreatment peripheral blood. Sequencing used immunoSEQ multiplex PCR; TCRdb keeps in-frame clones, though not all of them. The sample records 86,000 or so clones, over 75% being singletons. The sample consisted of PBMCs, taken around atezolizumab (anti-PD-L1) treatment. Receptors were obtained from a man in his 60s with urothelial cancer.

This rearrangement joins TRBV5-4 to TRBJ2-7, with TRBD2 matching over 7 bases. After removal of 0 bases from V and 6 bases from J, the junction contained 9 bases not matched to a gene. The CDR3 extends over 15 amino acids. Germline lookup yields CDR1 SGHNT and CDR2 YYREEE (reference sequence). CDR3 coding DNA: TGTGCCAGCAGCTTGGCCAGGGAGGGATGGGGCGAGCAGTACTTC. Translated: CASSLAREGWGEQYF. Supplemented by reference TRBV5-4 and TRBJ2-7, the full variable domain reads ETGVTQSPTHLIKTRGQQVTLRCSSQSGHNTVSWYQQALGQGPQFIFQYYREEENGRGNFPPRFSGLQFPNYSSELNVNALELDDSALYLCASSLAREGWGEQYFGPGTRLTVT.

V and J are TRBV6-5 and TRBJ1-3; TRBD1 matches 7 bases. The CDR3 has 16 residues. Trimming at V came to 4 bases and at J to 0 bases, leaving 6 bases not matched to a gene. Germline loops: CDR1 MNHEY, CDR2 SVGAGI. The CDR3 sequence is CASSFVGTVSGNTIYF. CDR3 DNA sequence: TGTGCCAGCAGTTTCGTAGGGACAGTCTCTGGAAACACCATATATTTT.

The CDR3 here is CASSLRLAGHTGELFF. CDR3 bases: TGTGCCAGCAGCTTAAGACTAGCGGGACACACCGGGGAGCTGTTTTTT. The chain is built from TRBV7-3 and TRBJ2-2, with 11 bases fitting TRBD2. The J segment lost 3 bases and the V segment lost 1 base, leaving 1 base of the junction unmatched. The CDR3 has 16 residues. Germline values: CDR1 SGHTA, CDR2 FQGTGA.

The chain uses TRBV7-6 and TRBJ1-5; TRBD1 aligns across 7 bases. Per the germline V gene, CDR1 is SGHVS and CDR2 is FNYEAQ. This CDR3 is built from 14 residues. Losses at the gene ends were 2 bases for V and 7 bases for J; bases not matched to a gene: 5. The CDR3 DNA sequence: TGTGCCAGCAGCTTAACAGGGGTGAGCCAGCCCCAGCATTTT. Translating gives CASSLTGVSQPQHF.

The gene calls are TRBV7-6 and TRBJ1-4; no clear D. Germline V lookup: CDR1 SGHVS, CDR2 FNYEAQ. This CDR3 is built from 13 residues. The V and J ends lost 4 bases and 7 bases respectively, with 10 bases between them. The CDR3 protein is CASSSLPSEKLFF. In nucleotides, the CDR3 is TGTGCCAGCAGCTCGCTTCCGAGTGAAAAACTGTTTTTT.

The chain recombines TRBV7-9 with TRBJ2-3; 12 bases are shared with TRBD2. CDR1 is SEHNR, CDR2 FQNEAQ, per germline (reference sequence). CDR3 length: 12 amino acids. V dropped 5 bases and J dropped 11; count of bases not matched to a gene: 2. The CDR3 region has the DNA TGTGCCAGCAGCAAGACTAGCGGGGGGCAGTATTTT. Encoded protein: CASSKTSGGQYF.

The chain carries TRBV2 and TRBJ2-5, with 8 bases matching TRBD2. The CDR3 sequence is 16 residues long. Germline-derived CDR1 and CDR2 are SNHLY and FYNNEI. With V trimmed by 5 bases and J by 5 bases, 13 bases remained unmatched. CDR3 protein: CASSFLALAAGETQYF. The CDR3 DNA is TGTGCCAGCAGTTTCCTCGCACTAGCGGCCGGGGAGACCCAGTACTTC.

The gene calls are TRBV5-1 and TRBJ2-5; TRBD1 is a possible D gene (6 bases). Per germline, CDR1 SGHRS and CDR2 YFSETQ. The CDR3 has 15 residues. Trimming removed 8 bases from V and 4 bases from J, with 21 bases in between. The CDR3 loop reads CASRKGHAAPETQYF. Written as DNA, the CDR3 is TGCGCCAGTAGAAAGGGACACGCAGCCCCAGAGACCCAGTACTTC.

This clone was counted a single time. The CDR3 loop is CASSEGYGTNEKLFF. In nucleotides, the CDR3 is TGTGCCAGCAGTGAAGGGTACGGGACTAATGAAAAACTGTTTTTT. V is TRBV25-1 and J is TRBJ1-4; D is unclear. Deletions cut 2 bases from V and 2 bases from J, with 9 bases between. Germline CDR1 and CDR2: MGHDK and SYGVNS. CDR3 length equals 15 residues.

This chain uses TRBV7-2 with TRBJ1-3; D may be TRBD1 (6 bases). The V end was cut by 5 bases, the J end by 8 bases, with 16 bases between. CDR3 length equals 14 residues. Germline CDR1 and CDR2: SGHTA and FQGNSA. DNA of the CDR3: TGTGCCAGCAGCCCGGCCAGGGGTTATCACACCATATATTTT. Amino acids: CASSPARGYHTIYF. The entire variable domain, with the rest obtained from reference TRBV7-2 and TRBJ1-3, is as follows: GAGVSQSPSNKVTEKGKDVELRCDPISGHTALYWYRQSLGQGLEFLIYFQGNSAPDKSGLPSDRFSAERTGGSVSTLTIQRTQQEDSAVYLCASSPARGYHTIYFGEGSWLTVV.